The 17 T cell receptor beta chains in this list originate from one sample, sequenced in a study of CD8 T cells in ankylosing spondylitis. No antigen is known for these receptors. Study results and caveats: In ankylosing spondylitis blood, a motif of seven to nine highly homologous TCR beta variants appeared characteristic.

One entry per CDR3 protein results from TCRdb running MiXCR on the 5' RACE reads. The table shows about 840,000 distinct CDR3 sequences, with about 10% occurring only once. The sample taken for sequencing was blood, either unsorted or a sorted T cell fraction (not recorded which). Receptors were obtained from a male donor with ankylosing spondylitis.

This clonotype showed up just a few times. The V gene is TRBV28, the J gene TRBJ2-3, with TRBD1 matching over 8 bases. Per germline, CDR1 MDHEN and CDR2 SYDVKM. Trimming removed 10 bases from V and 3 bases from J; junction bases left unmatched: 9. The CDR3 spans 14 residues. The DNA of the CDR3 is TGTGCCATCGAGACAGGGGATAATACAGATACGCAGTATTTT. Its translation: CAIETGDNTDTQYF.

The chain employs TRBV6-5 and TRBJ2-7, with D maybe TRBD2 (5 bases). The germline CDR1 and CDR2 sequences are MNHEY and SVGAGI. Trimming shortened V by 9 bases and J by 11 bases, and 23 bases separated the two germline ends. The CDR3 spans 13 residues. The CDR3 region has the DNA TGTGCCAGAAGTACTATAGCGTCATCGAAGGAGTACTTC. Translated: CARSTIASSKEYF.

In its sample, this clonotype was seen many times. Here the CDR3 reads CASSQGVRRAFF. The CDR3 DNA sequence: TGTGCCAGCAGCCAAGGTGTCAGAAGGGCTTTCTTT. The chain employs TRBV3-1 and TRBJ1-1; no definite D call. V lost 1 base and J lost 11, with 11 bases in between. This CDR3 has 12 residues. Germline values: CDR1 LGHDT, CDR2 YNNKEL (reference sequence).

This clonotype was observed many times. CDR3 residues: CASTRDSNFMNTEAFF. The CDR3 nucleotides read TGTGCCAGCACCCGGGACAGTAACTTTATGAACACTGAAGCTTTCTTT. The chain combines TRBV7-2 with TRBJ1-1; 7 bases map to TRBD1. V was pared by 7 bases and J by 0 bases, with 11 bases of the junction left unmatched. Germline CDR1 and CDR2: SGHTA and FQGNSA. There are 16 residues in the CDR3.

This clonotype was recorded a few times. The chain carries TRBV10-3 and TRBJ1-3; D remains unclear. V dropped 2 bases and J dropped 4 bases, with 6 bases sitting between them. The CDR3 is 13 residues long. The germline CDR1 and CDR2 sequences are ENHRY and SYGVKD. Here the CDR3 DNA reads TGTGCCATCAGTGAGAATCAGGGAAACACCATATATTTT. Its protein product is CAISENQGNTIYF.

This clonotype occurred many times. This sequence joins TRBV29-1 and TRBJ2-5; D is perhaps TRBD1 (5 bases). This CDR3 has 14 amino acids. Germline CDR1 SQVTM, CDR2 ANQGSEA. V shed 4 bases and J shed 4 bases, with 16 bases lying between them. CDR3 in amino acids: CSVGRATSSETQYF. Written as DNA, the CDR3 is TGCAGCGTTGGCAGGGCGACCTCCTCAGAGACCCAGTACTTC. Using reference TRBV29-1 and TRBJ2-5 for the parts outside the CDR3, the full variable domain is SAVISQKPSRDICQRGTSLTIQCQVDSQVTMMFWYRQQPGQSLTLIATANQGSEATYESGFVIDKFPISRPNLTFSTLTVSNMSPEDSSIYLCSVGRATSSETQYFGPGTRLLVL.

V is TRBV7-6 and J is TRBJ1-3; maybe TRBD1 (6 bases). The V gene lost 5 bases and the J gene lost 2 bases, with 16 bases spanning the gap. The CDR3 is made up of 16 amino acids. The germline V gene encodes CDR1 SGHVS and CDR2 FNYEAQ. The CDR3 region has the DNA TGTGCCAGCAGCCCCTACACAGGGCTGACTGGAAACACCATATATTTT. Encoded protein: CASSPYTGLTGNTIYF.

This clonotype was seen more than once but under ten times. This chain links TRBV12-3 or TRBV12-4 with TRBJ1-5; 7 positions agree with TRBD1. V lost 8 bases and J lost 4; bases outside the gene matches: 5. The CDR3 covers 13 residues. DNA for the CDR3: TGTGCCAGCCAAGGACAGGCGAATCAGCCCCAGCATTTT. Encoded protein: CASQGQANQPQHF.

This clonotype has ten or more counts. The V gene is TRBV4-1, the J gene TRBJ2-7; maybe TRBD1 (6 bases). Trimming removed 1 base at V and 2 bases at J, with 12 bases between. This CDR3 spans 15 amino acids. In germline, CDR1 is MGHRA, CDR2 YSYEKL. DNA for the CDR3: TGCGCCAGCAGCCAAGTAGACAGGCCCACCTACGAGCAGTACTTC. It yields the protein CASSQVDRPTYEQYF.

The chain has TRBV5-1 and TRBJ2-7; TRBD1 agrees at 9 bases. The CDR3 contains 16 residues. With 1 base clipped from V and 3 bases from J, the junction kept 8 bases outside the gene matches. CDR1 and CDR2 (germline): SGHRS, YFSETQ. The CDR3 DNA is TGCGCCAGCAGCTTGAACCCGGGACAGGGATTCTACGAGCAGTACTTC. Residues: CASSLNPGQGFYEQYF.

The CDR3, as DNA: TGCAGTGCGCAACCTTTGAATGACGCCTACGAGCAGTACTTC. This encodes CSAQPLNDAYEQYF. The chain employs TRBV20-1 and TRBJ2-7; D ambiguous. CDR3 length: 14 amino acids. The V and J ends lost 6 bases and 2 bases respectively, with 17 bases between them. CDR1 DFQATT and CDR2 SNEGSKA come from the germline V gene (reference sequence).

The chain uses TRBV4-2 and TRBJ2-1, with TRBD1 as a possible D gene (5 bases). Germline V CDR1 and CDR2: LGHNA, YNFKEQ. V was trimmed by 2 bases and J by 12 bases, leaving 11 bases between them. The CDR3 has 12 amino acids. The CDR3 nucleotides are TGTGCCAGCAGCCAACAGGGTTTTGGGCAGTTCTTC. Translation gives CASSQQGFGQFF.

The chain combines TRBV9 with TRBJ2-5; 11 bases line up with TRBD2. The J segment lost 4 bases and the V segment lost 0 bases, leaving 5 bases of the junction unmatched. Germline lookup yields CDR1 SGDLS and CDR2 YYNGEE. This CDR3 region has 16 residues. The CDR3 spells CASSVDGSGGAETQYF. In DNA, the CDR3 is TGTGCCAGCAGCGTAGATGGTAGCGGGGGGGCAGAGACCCAGTACTTC.

The chain employs TRBV19 and TRBJ1-1; D might be TRBD1 (6 bases). V was trimmed by 10 bases and J by 1 base, leaving 13 bases between them. CDR3 length: 13 amino acids. The germline V gene encodes CDR1 LNHDA and CDR2 SQIVND (reference sequence). The CDR3 coding sequence is TGTGCCACCTCGGACAGACCGAACACTGAAGCTTTCTTT. It yields the protein CATSDRPNTEAFF.

This clonotype was counted ten times or more. An end of the junction differs from the germline gene, which may be a read error. The rearrangement links TRBV5-1 to TRBJ2-2; D unresolved. The CDR3 extends over 12 amino acids. Germline V lookup: CDR1 SGHRS, CDR2 YFSETQ. The CDR3 nucleotides read TGTGCCAGCAGCTTCAGCACCGGGGAGCTGTTTTTT. Encoded protein: CASSFSTGELFF.

The chain couples TRBV4-3 to TRBJ2-5, with D unresolved. Germline V CDR1 and CDR2: LGHNA, YSLEER. Trimming removed 0 bases from V and 7 bases from J, with 12 bases in between. The CDR3 is made up of 14 amino acids. The CDR3 is CASSQEDGLGTQYF. The CDR3 DNA reads TGCGCCAGCAGCCAAGAGGACGGGCTGGGGACCCAGTACTTC.

CDR3 DNA: TGTGCCAGCAGCTTGGTAGCGGGAGGGCCGAACGGGGAGCTGTTTTTT. It encodes CASSLVAGGPNGELFF. The V gene is TRBV5-6, the J gene TRBJ2-2; 11 positions agree with TRBD2. With 0 bases clipped from V and 7 bases from J, the junction kept 5 bases outside the gene matches. Germline CDR1 and CDR2: SGHDT and YYEEEE. The CDR3 has 16 amino acids.